What follows are 17 T cell receptor beta chains derived from one specimen sequenced in a study of Ad26.COV2.S vaccination and SARS-CoV-2 variants. Using immunoSEQ multiplex PCR, the repertoire was profiled, and TCRdb retains in-frame clones only, with some absent. Of 400,000 to 500,000 clones listed, nearly 90% are singletons. Treatment of the sample: 15 to 20 received Ad26.COV2.S at low or high dose, single or two shots; roughly five received placebo; per-sample allocation not given. The samples date from day 63 after the first vaccine or placebo injection. The sample was peripheral blood, taken in a trial of Ad26.COV2.S vaccine versus placebo. The receptors shown here come from a person aged 18-65 years who received the Ad26.COV2.S COVID-19 vaccine or a placebo.

The rearrangement links TRBV5-1 to TRBJ2-1; D not resolved. CDR1 is SGHRS, CDR2 YFSETQ, per germline. The CDR3 totals 12 residues. Trimming left V 4 bases short and J 5 bases short, with 7 bases between. This chain's CDR3 is CASSVHNNEQFF. The CDR3 DNA follows: TGCGCCAGCAGCGTCCACAACAATGAGCAGTTCTTC.

With regard to this clone: The sample has other DNA sequences that encode this CDR3 too. This chain uses TRBV4-3 with TRBJ2-1; 9 bases fit TRBD2. The CDR3 extends over 17 amino acids. The V segment lost 3 bases and the J segment 0 bases; nucleotides outside the gene matches: 6. The V gene's germline CDR1 is LGHNA and CDR2 YSLEER. CDR3 DNA sequence: TGCGCCAGCAGCCAGGGCGGAGCGGGGGGCTCCTACAATGAGCAGTTCTTC. It is translated as CASSQGGAGGSYNEQFF.

V usage is TRBV29-1 and J usage is TRBJ2-5; D possibly corresponds to TRBD2 (5 bases). The germline V gene has CDR1 SQVTM and CDR2 ANQGSEA. With 4 bases removed from V and 6 bases from J, the gap between germline ends came to 15 bases. This CDR3 contains 13 residues. The chain's CDR3 is CSVASPREKTQYF. The CDR3 DNA is TGCAGCGTTGCGTCTCCCCGGGAAAAGACCCAGTACTTC. The full variable domain, completed using reference TRBV29-1 and TRBJ2-5, is SAVISQKPSRDICQRGTSLTIQCQVDSQVTMMFWYRQQPGQSLTLIATANQGSEATYESGFVIDKFPISRPNLTFSTLTVSNMSPEDSSIYLCSVASPREKTQYFGPGTRLLVL.

The gene calls are TRBV30 and TRBJ2-7; TRBD1 is a possible D gene (5 bases). Trimming pared 1 base from V and 7 bases from J, leaving 8 bases between. The germline V gene encodes CDR1 GTSNPN and CDR2 SVGIG (reference sequence). The CDR3 contains 11 residues. The CDR3 here is CAWSGRGEQYF. The CDR3 DNA reads as TGTGCCTGGAGTGGAAGGGGTGAGCAGTACTTC. The full variable domain, with the rest looked up from reference TRBV30 and TRBJ2-7, is SQTIHQWPATLVQPVGSPLSLECTVEGTSNPNLYWYRQAAGRGLQLLFYSVGIGQISSEVPQNLSASRPQDRQFILSSKKLLLSDSGFYLCAWSGRGEQYFGPGTRLTVT.

Only a few counts were recorded for this clone. The chain is built from TRBV7-6 and TRBJ1-6; 9 nucleotides align to TRBD1. Germline CDR1 reads SGHVS; CDR2 reads FNYEAQ. J lost 8 bases, V lost 2 bases, and 7 bases had no gene match. The CDR3 loop spans 16 amino acids. CDR3: CASSLRTGQGDSPLHF. DNA of the CDR3: TGTGCCAGCAGCTTACGAACGGGACAGGGTGATTCACCCCTCCACTTT. The whole variable domain, remainder taken from reference TRBV7-6 and TRBJ1-6, is GAGVSQSPRYKVTKRGQDVALRCDPISGHVSLYWYRQALGQGPEFLTYFNYEAQQDKSGLPNDRFSAERPEGSISTLTIQRTEQRDSAMYRCASSLRTGQGDSPLHFGNGTRLTVT.

V gene TRBV4-1 combines with J gene TRBJ2-1; D is undetermined. This CDR3 is 19 amino acids long. Germline lookup yields CDR1 MGHRA and CDR2 YSYEKL. The V gene lost 0 bases and the J gene lost 9 bases, with 27 bases spanning the gap. In nucleotides, the CDR3 is TGCGCCAGCAGCCAAGATACTTATACAACAGTGTTTGGTAGTAGTGAGCAGTTCTTC. Amino acids: CASSQDTYTTVFGSSEQFF.

The chain carries TRBV3-1 (or the pseudogene TRBV3-2) and TRBJ2-3; D call uncertain. V lost 6 bases and J 5 bases, leaving 9 bases between the germline ends. Germline V lookup: CDR1 LGHDT, CDR2 YNNKEL (reference sequence). The CDR3 sequence is 12 residues long. CDR3 DNA sequence: TGTGCCAGCAGTCTTTATTTAGATACGCAGTATTTT. It translates to CASSLYLDTQYF.

The V and J genes are TRBV19 and TRBJ1-3, with no clear D. This CDR3 spans 16 amino acids. Germline V gene data show CDR1 as LNHDA and CDR2 as SQIVND (reference sequence). The V gene lost 3 bases and the J gene lost 0 bases, with 12 bases spanning the gap. CDR3 sequence: CASSIAVILSGNTIYF. The CDR3 nucleotides are TGTGCCAGTAGTATTGCCGTTATCCTCTCTGGAAACACCATATATTTT.

The rearrangement links TRBV18 to TRBJ2-2; a weak D match, TRBD1 (6 bases). The V and J ends lost 1 base and 3 bases respectively, with 12 bases between them. CDR1 is KGHSH and CDR2 is LQKENI in the germline V gene. This CDR3 has 16 amino acids. CDR3 nucleotide sequence: TGTGCCAGCTCACCACGGGGGCAGGCTGACACCGGGGAGCTGTTTTTT. This translates into CASSPRGQADTGELFF. The full variable domain, its missing parts supplied by reference TRBV18 and TRBJ2-2, is NAGVMQNPRHLVRRRGQEARLRCSPMKGHSHVYWYRQLPEEGLKFMVYLQKENIIDESGMPKERFSAEFPKEGPSILRIQQVVRGDSAAYFCASSPRGQADTGELFFGEGSRLTVL.

This rearrangement joins TRBV24-1 to TRBJ2-5; 7 positions agree with TRBD1. The V gene end was trimmed by 4 bases and the J gene end by 3 bases; junction bases not matched to a gene: 13. The CDR3 sequence is 17 residues long. Germline V gene sequence: CDR1 KGHDR, CDR2 SFDVKD. DNA of the CDR3: TGTGCCACCAGTGACCCGCGGGCCGCTACAGGGGAAGAGACCCAGTACTTC. It translates to CATSDPRAATGEETQYF.

V usage is TRBV5-6 and J usage is TRBJ1-2; weak D call: TRBD1 (5 bases). The V gene lost 4 bases and the J gene lost 4 bases, with 17 bases spanning the gap. Germline CDR1 is SGHDT and CDR2 is YYEEEE. This CDR3 spans 15 amino acids. CDR3 sequence (DNA): TGTGCCAGCAGCCCCTCGGGGCGGGGACCCTATGGCTACACCTTC. Its protein product is CASSPSGRGPYGYTF.

This clone showed up just a few times. The J gene is TRBJ2-3, the V gene TRBV27, with D possibly being TRBD1 or TRBD2 (6 bases each). The CDR3 has 15 amino acids. Trimming shortened V by 3 bases and J by 5 bases, and 15 bases separated the two germline ends. The germline V gene encodes CDR1 MNHEY and CDR2 SMNVEV (reference sequence). DNA for the CDR3: TGTGCCAGCAGTTTGTTATGGGGGGCAGTAGATACGCAGTATTTT. As protein: CASSLLWGAVDTQYF.

In this sample, this clone turned up a few times. The rearrangement links TRBV19 to TRBJ2-3; 12 bases are shared with TRBD1. CDR1 is LNHDA, CDR2 SQIVND, per germline (reference sequence). CDR3 length: 19 amino acids. The ends lost 10 bases at V and 2 bases at J; junction bases unmatched: 19. The CDR3 bases are TGTGCCACCCCGCGGGGACAGGGGGCCCCTAAGGCCCCCACAGATACGCAGTATTTT. Translating gives CATPRGQGAPKAPTDTQYF.

Here the CDR3 DNA reads TGCAGCGTTGCCGGTCAGGGGGTTGGCTACACCTTC. This translates into CSVAGQGVGYTF. This chain links TRBV29-1 with TRBJ1-2, with TRBD1 matching over 7 bases. This CDR3 spans 12 amino acids. Germline-derived CDR1 and CDR2 are SQVTM and ANQGSEA. V trimming: 4 bases; J trimming: 7 bases; junction bases outside the gene matches: 6.

V and J are TRBV15 and TRBJ2-4, with 8 bases aligning to TRBD2. Losses at the gene ends were 1 base for V and 2 bases for J; bases not matched to a gene: 16. In germline, CDR1 is LNHNV, CDR2 YYDKDF (reference sequence). This CDR3 spans 20 amino acids. The CDR3 nucleotides read TGTGCCACCAGCAGAGGCAGCGGGGGACTTGTGTATGGGTCCAAAAACATTCAGTACTTC. Translation: CATSRGSGGLVYGSKNIQYF.

The count of this clone is one. The chain joins TRBV6-5 to TRBJ1-3; no reliable D call. Germline V gene lookup returns CDR1 MNHEY and CDR2 SVGAGI. V was shortened by 5 bases and J by 0 bases, with 8 bases between the two germline ends. This CDR3 has 14 amino acids. CDR3 amino acids: CASSPFSSGNTIYF. DNA for the CDR3: TGTGCCAGCAGTCCTTTTTCCTCTGGAAACACCATATATTTT.

The rearrangement joins TRBV7-3 to TRBJ2-5, with 8 bases that match TRBD2. Trimming took 4 bases from V and 2 from J; bases not matched to a gene: 9. Germline CDR1 and CDR2: SGHTA and FQGTGA. The CDR3 sequence is 16 residues long. The chain's CDR3 is CASSSLAGGPQETQYF. As DNA, the CDR3 is TGTGCCAGCAGCTCCCTAGCGGGCGGACCTCAAGAGACCCAGTACTTC.